A single TCR beta chain is shown here with its context. V lost 0 bases and J lost 5, with 13 bases in between. CDR1 and CDR2 from the germline V gene are LGHNA and YSLEER. This CDR3 comprises 15 residues. TCRdb's table, derived via immunoSEQ multiplex PCR, lists solely in-frame clones and lacks some. The profile covers under 350,000 clones, with about 86% appearing a single time and approximately 4.4% taken by the ten largest. This specimen belongs to a study of blood T cell repertoires in COVID-19. Sequences were obtained from PBMCs or T cells enriched from blood (not recorded which). This chain uses TRBV4-3 with TRBJ1-2, with D tentatively TRBD1 (6 bases). This TCR came from a woman aged 40 to 50 with acute COVID-19. CDR3 sequence: CASSQDLGTTYGYTF. The CDR3, as DNA: TGCGCCAGCAGCCAAGATTTGGGGACAACTTATGGCTACACCTTC.